The rows below give T cell receptor beta chains drawn from one sample of a study of CD8 T cells in Susac syndrome. TCRdb recomputed calls from the immunoSEQ multiplex PCR reads with MiXCR, one row per CDR3 protein. The table lists fewer than 85,000 distinct CDR3 sequences, around 96% of them singletons. Sequencing was performed on CD8+ T cells from PBMCs. These receptors came from a human donor with multiple sclerosis. The CDR3 runs from the conserved cysteine through the conserved F or W. The D gene is left open where the match is weak. Clone size is shown for a subset of rows, as once, few, many or a class of expanded clone.

TRBV14,-,-,TRBJ2-7,TGTGCCAGCAGCCAAGTATCACCTAACTACGAGCAGTACTTC,CASSQVSPNYEQYF
TRBV29-1,once,-,TRBJ1-1,TGCAGCGTTGAGCAGGGAACGAACACTGAAGCTTTCTTT,CSVEQGTNTEAFF
TRBV5-6,-,TRBD1,TRBJ1-1,TGTGCCAGCAGCCCGGGACAGGGGGCGTTTGAAGCTTTCTTT,CASSPGQGAFEAFF
TRBV19,-,TRBD1,TRBJ2-3,TGTGCCAGTACCACAGGGGCCCGCACAGATACGCAGTATTTT,CASTTGARTDTQYF
TRBV3-1,-,TRBD1,TRBJ1-4,TGTGCCAGCAACAAAGTACCGGGACAGTTTAATGAAAAACTGTTTTTT,CASNKVPGQFNEKLFF
TRBV6-5,-,-,TRBJ2-1,TGTGCCAGCAGTCGAGACGGATACAATGAGCAGTTCTTC,CASSRDGYNEQFF
TRBV6-5,-,-,TRBJ1-1,TGTGCCAGCAGTTACTCGTTGGGACCTGAAGCTTTCTTT,CASSYSLGPEAFF
TRBV27,-,TRBD2,TRBJ2-7,TGTGCCAGCAGTTTGGGGACTAGCGGGAGGATTTACGAGCAGTACTTC,CASSLGTSGRIYEQYF
TRBV7-6,few,TRBD2,TRBJ2-7,TGTGCCAGCAGCCCCCTGGGACTAGCGGGTGACCCCTACGAGCAGTACTTC,CASSPLGLAGDPYEQYF
TRBV23-1,-,TRBD2,TRBJ2-7,TGCGCCAGCAGTCATAATAGCGGGAGGCCGCCCTACGAGCAGTACTTC,CASSHNSGRPPYEQYF
TRBV27,-,-,TRBJ1-1,TGTGCCAGCAGTTCGGGTCTCATGAACACTGAAGCTTTCTTT,CASSSGLMNTEAFF
TRBV7-9,once,-,TRBJ1-5,TGTGCCAGCAGCAACCCGGGGAACAGCAATCAGCCCCAGCATTTT,CASSNPGNSNQPQHF
TRBV6-1,-,-,TRBJ2-1,TGTGCCAGCAGTGCCTTGGGCAATGAGCAGTTCTTC,CASSALGNEQFF
TRBV27,-,-,TRBJ2-1,TGTGCCAGCAGTTTGTCGACTAGTAGTGAGCAGTTCTTC,CASSLSTSSEQFF
TRBV7-9,-,-,TRBJ1-4,TGTGCCAGCAGCCGGCCGAATGAAAAACTGTTTTTT,CASSRPNEKLFF
TRBV12-5,-,-,TRBJ1-5,TGTGCTAGTTATGACGCAAGCTCAGGGCCGCCCCAGCATTTT,CASYDASSGPPQHF
TRBV20-1,-,-,TRBJ1-1,TGCAGTGCTAGACCCCCTGGGGAGTCCTGGGGCACTGAAGCTTTCTTT,CSARPPGESWGTEAFF
TRBV7-9,-,-,TRBJ2-5,TGTGCCAGCAGCCCGGACGGAGAGACCCAGTACTTC,CASSPDGETQYF
TRBV29-1,-,-,TRBJ2-1,TGCAGTGGAGACGGCTACAATGAGCAGTTCTTC,CSGDGYNEQFF
TRBV2,-,-,TRBJ1-5,TGTGCCAGCAGTGGTTACGGGGGGGGTCAGCCCCAGCATTTT,CASSGYGGGQPQHF
TRBV2,-,-,TRBJ2-7,TGTGCCAGCAGACTTCCTCCCTACGAGCAGTACTTC,CASRLPPYEQYF
TRBV9,-,TRBD2,TRBJ2-7,TGTGCCAGCAGCTTGTCCGGGACTAGCGGGATAAACGAGCAGTACTTC,CASSLSGTSGINEQYF
TRBV27,-,TRBD1,TRBJ2-3,TGTGCCAGCAGTTTAGACGGGACAGGCACAGATACGCAGTATTTT,CASSLDGTGTDTQYF
TRBV7-2,-,-,TRBJ2-7,TGTGCCAGCAGGACTGACTACGAGCAGTACTTC,CASRTDYEQYF
TRBV18,-,-,TRBJ2-4,TGTGCCAGCTCACCTGAACAAAACATTCAGTACTTC,CASSPEQNIQYF
TRBV28,-,-,TRBJ2-7,TGTGCCAGCAGTTTCCGACAGGCCTCCTACGAGCAGTACTTC,CASSFRQASYEQYF
TRBV29-1,-,TRBD2,TRBJ2-7,TGCAGCGCTGGACTAGCGGGGGGTGGCGAGCAGTACTTC,CSAGLAGGGEQYF
TRBV4-1,-,-,TRBJ1-5,TGCGCCAGCAGCCAGCGTTGGGCCGGGGGTCAGCCCCAGCATTTT,CASSQRWAGGQPQHF
TRBV27,-,TRBD2,TRBJ2-3,TGTGCCAGCAGTCCTTTAGCGGGAGATGGGACAGATACGCAGTATTTT,CASSPLAGDGTDTQYF
TRBV6-5,-,TRBD1,TRBJ1-1,TGTGCCAGCAGTCGGGACAGGCTAGAAGCTTTCTTT,CASSRDRLEAFF
TRBV6-5,-,-,TRBJ2-7,TGTGCCAGCAGTTACTCCGGCAGGGGATACGAGCAGTACTTC,CASSYSGRGYEQYF
TRBV27,-,-,TRBJ1-6,TGTGCCAGCAGTATGAGTAATTCACCCCTCCACTTT,CASSMSNSPLHF
TRBV27,-,TRBD2,TRBJ2-1,TGTGCCAGCAGTCCTTCCTGGACTAGCGCATACAATGAGCAGTTCTTC,CASSPSWTSAYNEQFF
TRBV4-1,-,TRBD1,TRBJ1-1,TGCGCCAGCAGCCCTCGACAGGGGGACATGAACACTGAAGCTTTCTTT,CASSPRQGDMNTEAFF
TRBV3-1,-,TRBD2,TRBJ2-3,TGTGCCAGCAGCCTCGGGGGGGCCGGCACAGATACGCAGTATTTT,CASSLGGAGTDTQYF
TRBV20-1,-,TRBD1,TRBJ1-2,TGCAGTGCGGAAACCGGGACAGGGGGCGCGGACACCTTC,CSAETGTGGADTF
TRBV5-4,-,TRBD1,TRBJ2-3,TGTGCCAGCAGCTACAGGGGGACAGATACGCAGTATTTT,CASSYRGTDTQYF
TRBV15,-,TRBD1,TRBJ1-2,TGTGCCACCAGCAGACCCCCTCTGACAGGGTCTAACTATGGCTACACCTTC,CATSRPPLTGSNYGYTF
TRBV29-1,-,TRBD2,TRBJ2-1,TGCAGCGTCCTTCCCCTAGCGGGGGGGACGTACAATGAGCAGTTCTTC,CSVLPLAGGTYNEQFF